Listed below are T cell receptor beta chains from one sample, sequenced in a study of T cells in localized non-small cell lung cancer. Only in-frame clones appear in the TCRdb table, and some are missing; sequencing was by immunoSEQ multiplex PCR. The sample records roughly 2,800 clones, approximately 21% being singletons. Material: normal lung tissue next to the tumor, obtained before any cancer treatment. The receptors come from a woman aged 40-75 years with stage I lung adenocarcinoma. Both conserved end residues are part of each CDR3. Each record gives: J gene, V gene, D gene, clone size, CDR3 protein, CDR3 DNA. The D gene is left open where the match is weak. The listing skips clone size in some rows; elsewhere it reads once, few, many or a size class.

J: TRBJ1-2; V: TRBV30; D: NA; size: NA; CDR3: CAWSVLGDGYTF; DNA: TGTGCCTGGAGTGTACTTGGGGATGGCTACACCTTC
J: TRBJ2-1; V: TRBV14; D: NA; size: few; CDR3: CASSQDGPYNEQFF; DNA: TGTGCCAGCAGCCAAGACGGGCCCTACAATGAGCAGTTCTTC
J: TRBJ2-7; V: TRBV11-3; D: NA; size: NA; CDR3: CASSSGGTNPYEQYF; DNA: TGTGCCAGCAGCTCTGGCGGGACAAACCCCTACGAGCAGTACTTC
J: TRBJ2-2; V: TRBV11-3; D: NA; size: few; CDR3: CASSSLPLDANTGELFF; DNA: TGTGCCAGCAGTTCCCTTCCCCTGGACGCGAACACCGGGGAGCTGTTTTTT
J: TRBJ2-7; V: TRBV11-3; D: NA; size: few; CDR3: CASSLDPGPYEQYF; DNA: TGTGCCAGCAGCTTAGATCCGGGGCCCTACGAGCAGTACTTC
J: TRBJ1-2; V: TRBV6-8; D: NA; size: few; CDR3: CASSPRPGKHYGYTF; DNA: TGTGCCAGCAGCCCCCGACCAGGCAAGCACTATGGCTACACCTTC
J: TRBJ2-4; V: TRBV19; D: TRBD1; size: few; CDR3: CASSSPGQGRTLAKNIQYF; DNA: TGTGCCAGTAGTAGCCCGGGACAGGGGAGGACCCTAGCCAAAAACATTCAGTACTTC
J: TRBJ1-4; V: TRBV30; D: TRBD1; size: NA; CDR3: CACAGQGARRSEKLFF; DNA: TGTGCCTGTGCTGGACAGGGGGCGCGAAGGAGCGAAAAACTGTTTTTT
J: TRBJ2-7; V: TRBV28; D: TRBD1; size: NA; CDR3: CASSPGQGLSYEQYF; DNA: TGTGCCAGCAGCCCCGGACAGGGACTCTCCTACGAGCAGTACTTC
J: TRBJ2-2; V: TRBV28; D: NA; size: NA; CDR3: CASSWLQGVPGELFF; DNA: TGTGCCAGCAGTTGGTTACAGGGTGTTCCCGGGGAGCTGTTTTTT
J: TRBJ2-1; V: TRBV6-8; D: TRBD1; size: NA; CDR3: CASSQPGQGVGNEQFF; DNA: TGTGCCAGCAGTCAACCGGGTCAGGGGGTAGGCAATGAGCAGTTCTTC
J: TRBJ2-1; V: TRBV18; D: NA; size: few; CDR3: CASSPTHNEQFF; DNA: TGTGCCAGCTCACCAACGCACAATGAGCAGTTCTTC
J: TRBJ2-7; V: TRBV9; D: TRBD2; size: few; CDR3: CASSAGGNSYEQYF; DNA: TGTGCCAGCAGCGCCGGGGGGAACTCCTACGAGCAGTACTTC
J: TRBJ2-7; V: TRBV6-8; D: NA; size: few; CDR3: CASSSSRSYEQYF; DNA: TGTGCCAGCAGTTCCTCCCGCTCCTACGAGCAGTACTTC
J: TRBJ2-3; V: TRBV11-3; D: NA; size: once; CDR3: CASSLGPGRGAMTDTQYF; DNA: TGTGCCAGCAGCTTGGGTCCCGGACGGGGGGCTATGACAGATACGCAGTATTTT
J: TRBJ1-4; V: TRBV15; D: NA; size: NA; CDR3: CATRAGGGLGEKLFF; DNA: TGTGCCACCAGAGCTGGGGGGGGATTGGGCGAAAAACTGTTTTTT
J: TRBJ1-4; V: TRBV14; D: NA; size: few; CDR3: CASSQDERGREKLFF; DNA: TGTGCCAGCAGCCAAGATGAGAGGGGACGTGAAAAACTGTTTTTT
J: TRBJ2-5; V: TRBV11-3; D: TRBD1; size: NA; CDR3: CASSLRGGTGGLKETQYF; DNA: TGTGCCAGCAGCTTACGAGGTGGGACAGGGGGCTTGAAGGAGACCCAGTACTTC
J: TRBJ2-2; V: TRBV9; D: TRBD2; size: NA; CDR3: CASSVAGGVTGELFF; DNA: TGTGCCAGCAGCGTAGCGGGAGGGGTCACCGGGGAGCTGTTTTTT
J: TRBJ1-1; V: TRBV9; D: NA; size: few; CDR3: CASTGPGTEAFF; DNA: TGTGCCAGCACGGGACCCGGGACTGAAGCTTTCTTT
J: TRBJ1-2; V: TRBV28; D: TRBD1; size: medium-sized; CDR3: CASSRLSGQGADGYTF; DNA: TGTGCCAGCAGTCGACTCTCAGGACAGGGAGCGGATGGCTACACCTTC
J: TRBJ2-5; V: TRBV11-3; D: NA; size: medium-sized; CDR3: CASSSPPVPGTQYF; DNA: TGTGCCAGCAGCTCTCCGCCCGTACCTGGGACCCAGTACTTC
J: TRBJ2-2; V: TRBV10-3; D: NA; size: few; CDR3: CAISESSGGPTGELFF; DNA: TGTGCCATCAGTGAGTCTTCCGGGGGCCCCACCGGGGAGCTGTTTTTT
J: TRBJ1-3; V: TRBV5-1; D: NA; size: NA; CDR3: CASSLAGTSGNTIYF; DNA: TGCGCCAGCAGCTTAGCCGGGACGTCTGGAAACACCATATATTTT
J: TRBJ1-1; V: TRBV18; D: NA; size: NA; CDR3: CASSPLPLDEGNTEAFF; DNA: TGTGCCAGCTCACCCCTACCCCTTGACGAAGGGAACACTGAAGCTTTCTTT
J: TRBJ1-2; V: TRBV30; D: NA; size: NA; CDR3: CAWTLGGQAGYTF; DNA: TGTGCCTGGACTCTGGGGGGGCAGGCTGGCTACACCTTC
J: TRBJ2-7; V: TRBV28; D: TRBD1; size: NA; CDR3: CASSPGQGLSYEQYF; DNA: TGTGCCAGCAGTCCTGGACAGGGGTTATCCTACGAGCAGTACTTC
J: TRBJ2-1; V: TRBV6-8; D: TRBD1; size: large; CDR3: CASRETGEWDHEQFF; DNA: TGTGCCAGCAGGGAAACAGGGGAGTGGGATCATGAGCAGTTCTTC
J: TRBJ2-3; V: TRBV7-6; D: TRBD2; size: NA; CDR3: CASSFGLAGTDTQYF; DNA: TGTGCTAGCAGCTTCGGACTAGCGGGCACAGATACGCAGTATTTT
J: TRBJ2-3; V: TRBV11-3; D: NA; size: medium-sized; CDR3: CASSSLSGSGDTQYF; DNA: TGTGCCAGCAGCTCCTTAAGCGGGTCCGGAGATACGCAGTATTTT
J: TRBJ2-2; V: TRBV5-1; D: NA; size: few; CDR3: CASSLDRGGGTGELFF; DNA: TGCGCCAGCAGCTTGGACAGGGGAGGTGGCACCGGGGAGCTGTTTTTT
J: TRBJ2-5; V: TRBV14; D: NA; size: NA; CDR3: CASSQDRAAKETQYF; DNA: TGTGCCAGCAGCCAAGATAGGGCCGCAAAAGAGACCCAGTACTTC
J: TRBJ1-2; V: TRBV11-3; D: NA; size: medium-sized; CDR3: CASSLDTVRRGGYTF; DNA: TGTGCCAGCAGCTTAGACACGGTTAGAAGAGGTGGCTACACCTTC
J: TRBJ1-5; V: TRBV6-8; D: TRBD1; size: NA; CDR3: CASTLRQGAQPQHF; DNA: TGTGCCAGCACCTTAAGGCAGGGGGCCCAGCCCCAGCATTTT
J: TRBJ1-2; V: TRBV30; D: NA; size: few; CDR3: CAWTQGNYGYTF; DNA: TGTGCCTGGACCCAGGGTAACTATGGCTACACCTTC
J: TRBJ1-1; V: TRBV11-3; D: NA; size: few; CDR3: CASSWGGPPRTEAFF; DNA: TGTGCCAGCAGCTGGGGGGGTCCCCCGCGCACTGAAGCTTTCTTT
J: TRBJ2-7; V: TRBV10-3; D: NA; size: few; CDR3: CAISEVTSSYEQYF; DNA: TGTGCCATCAGTGAGGTCACTAGCTCCTACGAGCAGTACTTC
J: TRBJ2-3; V: TRBV29-1; D: NA; size: NA; CDR3: CSVSTRAYGNTQYF; DNA: TGCAGCGTGAGTACCCGGGCCTACGGGAATACGCAGTATTTT
J: TRBJ2-7; V: TRBV5-1; D: TRBD2; size: NA; CDR3: CASSLAGGSSYEQYF; DNA: TGCGCCAGCAGCTTGGCCGGGGGGAGCTCCTACGAGCAGTACTTC
J: TRBJ2-3; V: TRBV11-3; D: TRBD1; size: few; CDR3: CASSSRQGGTDTQYF; DNA: TGTGCCAGCAGCTCTCGACAGGGGGGCACAGATACGCAGTATTTT
J: TRBJ2-2; V: TRBV6-8; D: NA; size: NA; CDR3: CASSYSTNTGELFF; DNA: TGTGCCAGCAGTTACTCGACGAACACCGGGGAGCTGTTTTTT
J: TRBJ2-1; V: TRBV28; D: NA; size: NA; CDR3: CASSWKSSGPLNEQFF; DNA: TGTGCCAGCAGTTGGAAGAGTAGCGGCCCCCTCAATGAGCAGTTCTTC
J: TRBJ2-7; V: TRBV28; D: TRBD2; size: few; CDR3: CASTRGGSLSYEQYF; DNA: TGTGCCAGCACCCGGGGGGGATCTCTATCCTACGAGCAGTACTTC
J: TRBJ2-2; V: TRBV28; D: NA; size: NA; CDR3: CASSFPLSGELFF; DNA: TGTGCCAGCAGTTTCCCCCTGTCCGGGGAGCTGTTTTTT
J: TRBJ1-2; V: TRBV1; D: NA; size: few; CDR3: CASSPEASANYGYTF; DNA: TGCGCCAGCAGCCCAGAGGCAAGTGCTAACTATGGCTACACCTTC
J: TRBJ2-1; V: TRBV7-4; D: NA; size: few; CDR3: CASEHTTQNEQFF; DNA: TGTGCCAGCGAGCACACCACCCAGAATGAGCAGTTCTTC
J: TRBJ1-4; V: TRBV9; D: NA; size: NA; CDR3: CASSRQATNEKLFF; DNA: TGTGCCAGCAGTCGACAGGCAACTAATGAAAAACTGTTTTTT
J: TRBJ1-1; V: TRBV9; D: NA; size: medium-sized; CDR3: CASSQDNTEAFF; DNA: TGTGCCAGCAGCCAGGACAACACTGAAGCTTTCTTT
J: TRBJ2-7; V: TRBV11-3; D: TRBD1; size: few; CDR3: CASSYAGTGAWEQYF; DNA: TGTGCCAGCAGCTATGCCGGGACAGGGGCTTGGGAGCAGTACTTC
J: TRBJ1-5; V: TRBV15; D: NA; size: large; CDR3: CATSSPLVLRHQPQHF; DNA: TGTGCCACCAGCAGCCCCCTGGTCCTAAGGCATCAGCCCCAGCATTTT
J: TRBJ2-5; V: TRBV28; D: NA; size: NA; CDR3: CASSLGGLRETQYF; DNA: TGTGCCAGCAGTTTAGGGGGGCTGAGAGAGACCCAGTACTTC
J: TRBJ2-3; V: TRBV4-1; D: TRBD2; size: medium-sized; CDR3: CASKWREGHTDTQYF; DNA: TGCGCCAGCAAATGGAGGGAGGGTCACACAGATACGCAGTATTTT
J: TRBJ2-3; V: TRBV11-3; D: NA; size: few; CDR3: CASSLLAPADTQYF; DNA: TGTGCCAGCAGCTTATTAGCCCCGGCAGATACGCAGTATTTT
J: TRBJ2-7; V: TRBV6-8; D: TRBD1; size: few; CDR3: CASRRNPFGTVSYEQYF; DNA: TGTGCCAGCAGGAGGAACCCATTCGGGACAGTATCCTACGAGCAGTACTTC
J: TRBJ1-3; V: TRBV19; D: TRBD1; size: few; CDR3: CASSISGQVYSGNTIYF; DNA: TGTGCCAGTAGTATCTCGGGACAGGTCTACTCTGGAAACACCATATATTTT
J: TRBJ2-3; V: TRBV6-7; D: NA; size: NA; CDR3: CASVAGNTDTQYF; DNA: TGTGCCAGCGTGGCGGGAAACACAGATACGCAGTATTTT
J: TRBJ2-2; V: TRBV11-3; D: NA; size: NA; CDR3: CASSLGLTTGELFF; DNA: TGTGCCAGCAGCTTAGGACTGACCACCGGGGAGCTGTTTTTT
J: TRBJ2-7; V: TRBV6-8; D: NA; size: NA; CDR3: CASSYSNSYEQYF; DNA: TGTGCCAGCAGTTACTCTAACTCCTACGAGCAGTACTTC
J: TRBJ1-2; V: TRBV19; D: TRBD1; size: few; CDR3: CASRKTGGVPGYTF; DNA: TGTGCCAGTAGGAAGACAGGGGGCGTTCCTGGCTACACCTTC